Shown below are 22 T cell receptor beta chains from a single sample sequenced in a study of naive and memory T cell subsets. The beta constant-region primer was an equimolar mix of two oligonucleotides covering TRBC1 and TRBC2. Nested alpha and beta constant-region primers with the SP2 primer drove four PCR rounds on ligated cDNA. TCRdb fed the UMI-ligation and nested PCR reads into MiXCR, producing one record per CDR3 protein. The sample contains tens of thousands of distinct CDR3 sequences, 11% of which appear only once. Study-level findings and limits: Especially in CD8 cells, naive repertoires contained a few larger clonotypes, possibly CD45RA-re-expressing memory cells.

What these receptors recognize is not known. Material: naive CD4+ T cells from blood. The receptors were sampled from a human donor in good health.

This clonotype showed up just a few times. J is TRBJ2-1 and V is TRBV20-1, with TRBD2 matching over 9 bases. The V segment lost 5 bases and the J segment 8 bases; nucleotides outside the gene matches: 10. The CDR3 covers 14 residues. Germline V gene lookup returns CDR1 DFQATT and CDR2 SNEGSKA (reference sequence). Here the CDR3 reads CSALIAGEGDEQFF. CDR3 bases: TGCAGTGCTCTGATAGCGGGAGAGGGCGATGAGCAGTTCTTC.

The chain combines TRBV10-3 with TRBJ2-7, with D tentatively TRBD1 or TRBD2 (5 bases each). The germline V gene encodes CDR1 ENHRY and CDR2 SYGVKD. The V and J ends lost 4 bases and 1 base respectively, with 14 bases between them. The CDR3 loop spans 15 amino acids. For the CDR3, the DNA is TGTGCCATCAGTGTTACAAGGGGAGAGTCCTACGAGCAGTACTTC. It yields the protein CAISVTRGESYEQYF.

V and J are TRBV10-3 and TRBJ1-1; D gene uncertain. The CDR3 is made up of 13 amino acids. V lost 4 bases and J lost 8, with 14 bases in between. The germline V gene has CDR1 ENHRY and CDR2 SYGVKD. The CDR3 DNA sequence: TGTGCCATCAGTGTTCAGATGGGTAGAGAAGCTTTCTTT. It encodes CAISVQMGREAFF.

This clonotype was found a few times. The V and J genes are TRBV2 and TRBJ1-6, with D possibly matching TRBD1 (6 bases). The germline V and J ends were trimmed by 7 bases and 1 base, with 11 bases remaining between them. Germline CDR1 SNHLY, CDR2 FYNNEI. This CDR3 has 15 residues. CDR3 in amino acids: CASILQGSYNSPLHF. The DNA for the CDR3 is TGTGCCAGCATTCTTCAGGGGTCCTATAATTCACCCCTCCACTTT.

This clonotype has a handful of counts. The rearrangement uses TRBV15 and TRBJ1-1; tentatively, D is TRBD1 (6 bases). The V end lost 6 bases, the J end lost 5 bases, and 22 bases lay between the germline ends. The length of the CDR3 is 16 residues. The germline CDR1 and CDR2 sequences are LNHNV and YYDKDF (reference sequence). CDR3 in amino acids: CATRPLGGGLGTEAFF. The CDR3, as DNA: TGTGCCACCAGACCGCTTGGGGGCGGGTTGGGGACTGAAGCTTTCTTT.

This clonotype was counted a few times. The CDR3 loop reads CASSLLPNLNTEAFF. Here the CDR3 DNA reads TGTGCCAGCAGTTTGCTCCCGAACCTGAACACTGAAGCTTTCTTT. The V call is TRBV12-3 or TRBV12-4, the J call TRBJ1-1; no clear D. V was clipped by 3 bases and J by 0 bases, with 11 bases between them. The CDR3 extends over 15 amino acids.

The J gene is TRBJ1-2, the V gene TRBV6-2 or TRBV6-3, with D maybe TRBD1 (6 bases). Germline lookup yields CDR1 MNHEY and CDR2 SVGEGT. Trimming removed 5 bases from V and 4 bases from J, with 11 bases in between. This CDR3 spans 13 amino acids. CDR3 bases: TGTGCCAGCAGTCGGGACACTGGCTATGGCTACACCTTC. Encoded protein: CASSRDTGYGYTF.

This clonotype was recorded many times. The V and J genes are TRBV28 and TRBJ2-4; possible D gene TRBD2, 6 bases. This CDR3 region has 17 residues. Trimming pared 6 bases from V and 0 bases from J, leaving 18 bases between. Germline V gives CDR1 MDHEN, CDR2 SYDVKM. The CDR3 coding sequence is TGTGCCAGCAGGCCCAATGCGGGGATGGTAGCCAAAAACATTCAGTACTTC. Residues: CASRPNAGMVAKNIQYF.

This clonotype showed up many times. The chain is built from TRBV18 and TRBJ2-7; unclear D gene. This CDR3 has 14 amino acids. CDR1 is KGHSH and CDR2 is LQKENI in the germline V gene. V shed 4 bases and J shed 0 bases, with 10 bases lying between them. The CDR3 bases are TGTGCCAGCTCACAGGGTGGTAGCTCCTACGAGCAGTACTTC. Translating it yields CASSQGGSSYEQYF.

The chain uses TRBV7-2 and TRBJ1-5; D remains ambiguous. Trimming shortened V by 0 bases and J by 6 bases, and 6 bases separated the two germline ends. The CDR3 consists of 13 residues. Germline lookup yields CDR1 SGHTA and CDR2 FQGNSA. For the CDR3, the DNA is TGTGCCAGCAGCTTAGCGAGTAGTCAGCCCCAGCATTTT. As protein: CASSLASSQPQHF.

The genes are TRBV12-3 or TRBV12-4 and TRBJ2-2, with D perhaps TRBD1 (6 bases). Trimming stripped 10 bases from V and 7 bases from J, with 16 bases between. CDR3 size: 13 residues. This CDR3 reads CATEYQGIGELFF. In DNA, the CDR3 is TGTGCCACCGAATACCAGGGGATCGGGGAGCTGTTTTTT.

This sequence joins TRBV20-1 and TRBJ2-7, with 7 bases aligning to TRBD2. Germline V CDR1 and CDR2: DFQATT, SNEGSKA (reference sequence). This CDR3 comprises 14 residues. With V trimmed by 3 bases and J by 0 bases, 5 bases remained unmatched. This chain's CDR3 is CSARRSGDSYEQYF. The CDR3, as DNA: TGCAGTGCTAGGAGAAGCGGGGACTCCTACGAGCAGTACTTC.

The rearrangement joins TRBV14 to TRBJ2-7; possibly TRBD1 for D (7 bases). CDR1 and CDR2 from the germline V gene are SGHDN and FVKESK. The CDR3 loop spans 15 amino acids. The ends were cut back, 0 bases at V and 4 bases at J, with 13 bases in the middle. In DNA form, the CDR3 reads TGTGCCAGCAGCCAAGAAGGGGGCGCGGGATACGAGCAGTACTTC. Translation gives CASSQEGGAGYEQYF.

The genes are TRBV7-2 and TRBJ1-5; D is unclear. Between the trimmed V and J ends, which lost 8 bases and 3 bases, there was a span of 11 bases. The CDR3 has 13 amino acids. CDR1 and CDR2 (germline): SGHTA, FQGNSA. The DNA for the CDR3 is TGTGCCAGCGGTATAGCATTCAATCAGCCCCAGCATTTT. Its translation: CASGIAFNQPQHF. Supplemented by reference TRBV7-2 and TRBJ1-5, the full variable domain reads GAGVSQSPSNKVTEKGKDVELRCDPISGHTALYWYRQSLGQGLEFLIYFQGNSAPDKSGLPSDRFSAERTGGSVSTLTIQRTQQEDSAVYLCASGIAFNQPQHFGDGTRLSIL.

This chain's CDR3 is CASSQGQGRYNEQFF. In DNA, the CDR3 is TGTGCCAGCAGCCAGGGACAGGGGAGATACAATGAGCAGTTCTTC. V gene TRBV7-9 combines with J gene TRBJ2-1, with 10 bases fitting TRBD1. The junction had 5 bases not matched to a gene; V was cut back by 5 bases and J by 4 bases. CDR1 and CDR2 (germline): SEHNR, FQNEAQ (reference sequence). The CDR3 has 15 residues. Full variable domain (outside the CDR3, taken from reference TRBV7-9 and TRBJ2-1): DTGVSQNPRHKITKRGQNVTFRCDPISEHNRLYWYRQTLGQGPEFLTYFQNEAQLEKSRLLSDRFSAERPKGSFSTLEIQRTEQGDSAMYLCASSQGQGRYNEQFFGPGTRLTVL.

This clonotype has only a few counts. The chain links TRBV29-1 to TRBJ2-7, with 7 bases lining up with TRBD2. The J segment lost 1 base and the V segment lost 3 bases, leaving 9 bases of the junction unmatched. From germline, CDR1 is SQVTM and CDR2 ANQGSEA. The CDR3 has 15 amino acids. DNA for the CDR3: TGCAGCGTTGAGGGGGGGGGGTTCTTGTCCTACGAGCAGTACTTC. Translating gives CSVEGGGFLSYEQYF.

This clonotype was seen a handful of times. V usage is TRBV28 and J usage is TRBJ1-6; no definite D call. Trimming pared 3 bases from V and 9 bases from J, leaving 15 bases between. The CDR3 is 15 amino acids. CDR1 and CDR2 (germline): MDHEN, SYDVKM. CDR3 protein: CASSFVSGVGSPLHF. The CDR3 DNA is TGTGCCAGCAGTTTCGTTTCAGGCGTTGGTTCACCCCTCCACTTT.

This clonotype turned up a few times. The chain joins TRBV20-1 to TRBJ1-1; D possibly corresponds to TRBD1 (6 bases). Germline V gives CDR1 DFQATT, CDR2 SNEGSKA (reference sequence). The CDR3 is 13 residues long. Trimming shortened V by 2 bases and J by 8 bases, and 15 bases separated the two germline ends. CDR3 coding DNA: TGCAGTGCTAGACCCCCCGGGGGGGCCGAAGCTTTCTTT. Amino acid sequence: CSARPPGGAEAFF.

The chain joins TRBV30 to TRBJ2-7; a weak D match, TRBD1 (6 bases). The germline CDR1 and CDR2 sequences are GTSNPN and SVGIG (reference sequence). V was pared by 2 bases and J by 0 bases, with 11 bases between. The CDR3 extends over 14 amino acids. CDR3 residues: CAWSKGHHSYEQYF. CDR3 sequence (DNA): TGTGCCTGGAGTAAGGGACACCACTCCTACGAGCAGTACTTC.

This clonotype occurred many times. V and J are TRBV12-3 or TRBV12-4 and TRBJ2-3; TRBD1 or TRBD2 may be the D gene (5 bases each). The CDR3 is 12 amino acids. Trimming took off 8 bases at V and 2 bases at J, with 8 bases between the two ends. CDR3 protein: CASRGDTDTQYF. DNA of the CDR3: TGTGCCAGCCGAGGGGACACAGATACGCAGTATTTT.

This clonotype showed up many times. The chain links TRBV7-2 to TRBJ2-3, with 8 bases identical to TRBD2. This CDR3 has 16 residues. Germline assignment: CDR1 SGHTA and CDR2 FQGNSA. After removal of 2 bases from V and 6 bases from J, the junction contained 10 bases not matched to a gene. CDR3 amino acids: CASSLRAGGLPDTQYF. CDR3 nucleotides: TGTGCCAGCAGCTTAAGGGCGGGAGGACTGCCGGATACGCAGTATTTT.

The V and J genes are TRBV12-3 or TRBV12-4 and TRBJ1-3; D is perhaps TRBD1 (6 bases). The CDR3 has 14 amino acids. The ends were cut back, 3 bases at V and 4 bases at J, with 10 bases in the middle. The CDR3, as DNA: TGTGCCAGCAGTTTTGGACAGATCGGAAACACCATATATTTT. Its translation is CASSFGQIGNTIYF.